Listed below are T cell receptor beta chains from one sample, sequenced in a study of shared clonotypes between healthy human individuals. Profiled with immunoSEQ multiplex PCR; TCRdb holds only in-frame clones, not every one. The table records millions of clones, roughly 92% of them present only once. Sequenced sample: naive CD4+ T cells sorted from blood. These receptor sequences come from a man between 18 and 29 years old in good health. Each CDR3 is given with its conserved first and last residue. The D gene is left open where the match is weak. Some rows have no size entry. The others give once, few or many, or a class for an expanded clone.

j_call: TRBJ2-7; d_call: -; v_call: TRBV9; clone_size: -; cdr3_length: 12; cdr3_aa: CASSGRTDEQYF; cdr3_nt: TGTGCCAGCAGCGGTCGAACCGACGAGCAGTACTTC
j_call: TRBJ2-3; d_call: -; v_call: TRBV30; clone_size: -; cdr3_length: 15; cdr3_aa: CAWSVSGYSTDTQYF; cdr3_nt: TGTGCCTGGAGTGTAAGCGGCTATAGCACAGATACGCAGTATTTT
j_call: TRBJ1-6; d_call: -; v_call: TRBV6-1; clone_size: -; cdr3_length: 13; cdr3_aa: CASSEVTNSPLHF; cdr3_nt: TGTGCCAGCAGTGAGGTTACCAATTCACCCCTCCACTTT
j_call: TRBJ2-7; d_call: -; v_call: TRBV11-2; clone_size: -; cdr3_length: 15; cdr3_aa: CASSLGGGRSYEQYF; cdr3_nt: TGTGCCAGCAGCTTAGGTGGGGGGAGGTCCTACGAGCAGTACTTC
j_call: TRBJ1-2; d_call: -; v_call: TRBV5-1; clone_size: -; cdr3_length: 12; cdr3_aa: CASSWGDGLYTF; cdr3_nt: TGCGCCAGCAGCTGGGGTGACGGGCTCTACACCTTC
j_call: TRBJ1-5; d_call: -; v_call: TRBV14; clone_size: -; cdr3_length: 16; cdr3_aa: CASSQKGRNANQPQHF; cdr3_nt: TGTGCCAGCAGCCAAAAAGGGAGGAACGCGAATCAGCCCCAGCATTTT
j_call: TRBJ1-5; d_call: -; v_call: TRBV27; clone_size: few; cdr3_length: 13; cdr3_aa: CASSLSRDQPQHF; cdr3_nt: TGTGCCAGCAGTTTGAGCAGGGATCAGCCCCAGCATTTT
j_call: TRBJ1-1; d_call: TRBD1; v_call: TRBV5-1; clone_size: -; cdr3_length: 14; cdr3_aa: CASSPQGGKSEAFF; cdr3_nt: TGCGCCAGCAGCCCACAGGGGGGCAAGTCTGAAGCTTTCTTT
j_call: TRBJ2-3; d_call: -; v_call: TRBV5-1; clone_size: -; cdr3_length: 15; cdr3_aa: CASSLDGTGTDTQYF; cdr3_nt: TGCGCCAGCAGCTTGGACGGGACCGGCACAGATACGCAGTATTTT
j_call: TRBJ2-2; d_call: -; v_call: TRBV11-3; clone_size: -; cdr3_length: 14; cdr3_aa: CASSPGRDTGELFF; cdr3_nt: TGTGCCAGCAGCCCCGGCAGAGACACCGGGGAGCTGTTTTTT
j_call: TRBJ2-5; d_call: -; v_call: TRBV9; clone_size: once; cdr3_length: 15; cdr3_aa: CASGTGDLYQETQYF; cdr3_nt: TGTGCCAGCGGGACGGGGGATTTGTACCAAGAGACCCAGTACTTC
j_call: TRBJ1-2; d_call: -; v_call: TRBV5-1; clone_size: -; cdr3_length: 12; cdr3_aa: CASTQGNYGYTF; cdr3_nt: TGCGCCAGCACCCAGGGGAACTATGGCTACACCTTC
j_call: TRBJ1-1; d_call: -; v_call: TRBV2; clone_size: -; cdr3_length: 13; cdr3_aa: CASSGALNTEAFF; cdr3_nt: TGTGCCAGCAGTGGAGCCCTGAACACTGAAGCTTTCTTT
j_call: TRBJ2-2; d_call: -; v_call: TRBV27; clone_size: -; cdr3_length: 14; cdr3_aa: CASSYTGFTGELFF; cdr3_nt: TGTGCCAGCAGTTATACAGGGTTCACCGGGGAGCTGTTTTTT
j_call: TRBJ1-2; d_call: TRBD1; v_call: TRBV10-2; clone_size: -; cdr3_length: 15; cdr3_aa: CASSGLTGGSYGYTF; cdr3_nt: TGCGCCAGCAGTGGCCTTACAGGGGGTAGTTATGGCTACACCTTC
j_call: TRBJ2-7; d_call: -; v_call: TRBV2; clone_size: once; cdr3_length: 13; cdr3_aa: CASTLGRSYEQYF; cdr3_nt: TGTGCCAGCACCTTGGGGCGTTCCTACGAGCAGTACTTC
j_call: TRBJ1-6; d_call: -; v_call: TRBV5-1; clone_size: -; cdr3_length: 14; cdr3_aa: CASSLGGSNSPLHF; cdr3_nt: TGCGCCAGCAGCTTGGGTGGAAGCAATTCACCCCTCCACTTT
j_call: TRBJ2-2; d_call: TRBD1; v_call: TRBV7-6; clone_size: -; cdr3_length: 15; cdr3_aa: CASGTGTGSVGELFF; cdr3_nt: TGTGCCAGCGGGACCGGGACAGGGTCGGTCGGGGAGCTGTTTTTT
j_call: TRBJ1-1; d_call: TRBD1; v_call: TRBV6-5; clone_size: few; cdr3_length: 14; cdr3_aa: CASSYWTGGTEAFF; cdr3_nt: TGTGCCAGCAGTTACTGGACAGGGGGCACTGAAGCTTTCTTT
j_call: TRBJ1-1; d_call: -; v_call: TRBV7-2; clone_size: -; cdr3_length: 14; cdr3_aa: CASSLDGTYDEAFF; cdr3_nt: TGTGCCAGCAGCTTAGACGGGACATACGATGAAGCTTTCTTT
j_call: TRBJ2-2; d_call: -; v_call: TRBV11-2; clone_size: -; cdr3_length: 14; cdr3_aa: CASSLRKNTGELFF; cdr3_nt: TGTGCCAGCAGCTTACGCAAGAACACCGGGGAGCTGTTTTTT
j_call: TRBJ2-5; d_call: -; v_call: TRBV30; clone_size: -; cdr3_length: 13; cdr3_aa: CAWSVQVQETQYF; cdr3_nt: TGTGCCTGGAGTGTACAAGTCCAAGAGACCCAGTACTTC
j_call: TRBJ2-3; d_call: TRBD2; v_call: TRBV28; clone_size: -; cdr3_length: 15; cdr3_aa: CASSRGGRRTDTQYF; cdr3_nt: TGTGCCAGCAGCCGCGGGGGGCGACGCACAGATACGCAGTATTTT
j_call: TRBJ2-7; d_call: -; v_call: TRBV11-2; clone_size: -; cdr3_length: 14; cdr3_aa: CASSLQYGPYEQYF; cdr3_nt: TGTGCCAGCAGCTTACAATACGGCCCCTACGAGCAGTACTTC
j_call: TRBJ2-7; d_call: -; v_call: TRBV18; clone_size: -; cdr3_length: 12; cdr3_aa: CASSPLGNEQYF; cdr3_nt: TGTGCCAGCTCACCACTGGGCAACGAGCAGTACTTC
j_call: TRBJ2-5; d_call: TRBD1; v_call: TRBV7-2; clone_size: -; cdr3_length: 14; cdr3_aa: CASSSRTGEGAQYF; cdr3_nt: TGTGCCAGCAGCTCCAGGACAGGAGAGGGGGCCCAGTACTTC
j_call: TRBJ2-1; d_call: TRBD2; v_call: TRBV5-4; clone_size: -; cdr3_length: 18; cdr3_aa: CASSPPLGTSGGYNEQFF; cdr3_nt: TGTGCCAGCAGCCCCCCTCTAGGGACTAGCGGGGGATACAATGAGCAGTTCTTC